This TCR beta chain was profiled in a study of control samples from healthy donors and cancer patients. Looked up from germline, CDR1 is SEHNR and CDR2 is FQNEAQ (reference sequence). Trimming left V 5 bases short and J 0 bases short, with 13 bases between. The CDR3 is 15 residues long. Sequencing was performed with immunoSEQ multiplex PCR; in TCRdb, only in-frame clones are kept and a portion is missing. This table holds 25,000 to 30,000 clones, roughly 85% found once. V usage is TRBV7-9 and J usage is TRBJ1-2; perhaps TRBD1 as D (5 bases). Input material: PBMCs. The clonotype was recovered from a woman between 55 and 75 years old with head and neck cancer. The CDR3 DNA follows: TGTGCCAGCAGCCCCTCCTCGACAGCTAACTATGGCTACACCTTC. Amino acid sequence: CASSPSSTANYGYTF.